The rows below give T cell receptor beta chains drawn from one sample of a study of human T cells and chemical hapten exposure. TCRdb passed the RACE reads through MiXCR, listing each CDR3 protein once. The sample lists 250,000 or so distinct CDR3 sequences, about 7.7% occurring once. The sample was whole blood, taken in connection with sensitization to the hapten diphenylcyclopropenone (DPC). These receptors were taken from a man aged 18 to 30 with alopecia areata. Some clones in this sample may be carry-over from other donors' samples. CDR3s include the opening cysteine and the closing phenylalanine or tryptophan. D genes are given only for firm matches. The listing skips clone size in some rows; elsewhere it reads once, few, many or a size class.

size	V	J	D	DNA	CDR3
many	TRBV6-5	TRBJ2-5	-	TGTGCCAGCAGTTACTCAGGGGGCGAGGGGGGAGAGACCCAGTACTTC	CASSYSGGEGGETQYF
-	TRBV6-5	TRBJ1-4	-	TGTGCCAGCAGTTACTCCGGACAGTCTAATGAAAAACTGTTTTTT	CASSYSGQSNEKLFF
few	TRBV7-8	TRBJ1-2	-	TGTGCCAGCAGCCCACTTGGAAACTATGGCTACACCTTC	CASSPLGNYGYTF
few	TRBV11-2	TRBJ2-2	-	TGTGCCAGCATCCCCCGGCGGGGGACAGGTTCCACCGGGGAGCTGTTTTTT	CASIPRRGTGSTGELFF
few	TRBV7-2	TRBJ2-4	TRBD2	TGTGCCAGCAGCCCCACCCGGGGGGAGGTCGCCAAAAACATTCAGTACTTC	CASSPTRGEVAKNIQYF
-	TRBV11-2	TRBJ2-3	TRBD2	TGTGCCAGCACCCCGGAGGGACGGGGGGGCCTCTGGGCAGATACGCAGTATTTT	CASTPEGRGGLWADTQYF
-	TRBV2	TRBJ1-1	-	TGTGCCAGCAATCCCCGGACTGAAAACACTGAAGCTTTCTTT	CASNPRTENTEAFF
many	TRBV7-9	TRBJ1-2	-	TGTGCCAGCAGCTATTACAGCGCAACCTATGGCTACACCTTC	CASSYYSATYGYTF
-	TRBV6-2/TRBV6-3	TRBJ2-5	-	TGTGCCACCATCAGGGGGGGGGTCCAAGAGACCCAGTACTTC	CATIRGGVQETQYF
-	TRBV6-6	TRBJ1-5	-	TGTGCCAGCAGTTATGGAGCCAATCAGCCCCAGCATTTT	CASSYGANQPQHF
-	TRBV3-1	TRBJ2-7	-	TGTGCCAGCAGCCAAGAGGGCGGCGGCTCCTACGAGCAGTACTTC	CASSQEGGGSYEQYF
many	TRBV20-1	TRBJ2-3	TRBD2	TGCAGTGCTACCCAGCGGGGAAAAGGCACAGATACGCAGTATTTT	CSATQRGKGTDTQYF
many	TRBV7-2	TRBJ1-1	-	TGTGCCAGCAGCTTAACCCACACTGAAGCTTTCTTT	CASSLTHTEAFF
few	TRBV11-2	TRBJ2-7	-	TGTGCCAGCAGCTTAGCTTTCACGGGGAAGTCCTACGAGCAGTACTTC	CASSLAFTGKSYEQYF
few	TRBV10-3	TRBJ2-5	-	TGTGCCATCAGTGAGTCTCGGGCCGAAGAGACCCAGTACTTC	CAISESRAEETQYF
-	TRBV7-2	TRBJ1-1	-	TGTGCCAGCAGACCCCGGACAGAATACACTGAAGCTTTCTTT	CASRPRTEYTEAFF
few	TRBV2	TRBJ1-6	TRBD1	TGTGCCGGCTTCTTCCCGGGACAGACTCGGTCCCTCCACTTT	CAGFFPGQTRSLHF
-	TRBV20-1	TRBJ1-5	-	TGCAGTGCGCGGAAGACAGACAGCAATCAGCCCCAGCATTTT	CSARKTDSNQPQHF